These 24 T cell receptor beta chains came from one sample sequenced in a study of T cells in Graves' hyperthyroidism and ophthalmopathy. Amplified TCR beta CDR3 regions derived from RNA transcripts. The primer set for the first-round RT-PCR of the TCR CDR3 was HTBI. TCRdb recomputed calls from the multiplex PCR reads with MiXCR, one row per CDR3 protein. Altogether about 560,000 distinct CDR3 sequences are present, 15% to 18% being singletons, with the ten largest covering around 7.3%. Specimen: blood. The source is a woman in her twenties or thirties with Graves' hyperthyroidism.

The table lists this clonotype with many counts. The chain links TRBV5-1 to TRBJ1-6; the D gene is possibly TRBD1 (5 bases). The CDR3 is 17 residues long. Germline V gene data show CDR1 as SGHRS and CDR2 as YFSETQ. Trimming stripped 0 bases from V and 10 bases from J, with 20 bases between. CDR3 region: CASSLAGLTENFSPLHF. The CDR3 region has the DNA TGCGCCAGCAGCTTGGCCGGTTTGACAGAGAATTTCTCACCCCTCCACTTT.

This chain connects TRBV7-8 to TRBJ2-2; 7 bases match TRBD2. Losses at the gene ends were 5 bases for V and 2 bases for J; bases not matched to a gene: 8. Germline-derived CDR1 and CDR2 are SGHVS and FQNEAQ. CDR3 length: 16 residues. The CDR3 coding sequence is TGTGCCAGCAGCAACCGGGACTACCCTAACACCGGGGAGCTGTTTTTT. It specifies CASSNRDYPNTGELFF.

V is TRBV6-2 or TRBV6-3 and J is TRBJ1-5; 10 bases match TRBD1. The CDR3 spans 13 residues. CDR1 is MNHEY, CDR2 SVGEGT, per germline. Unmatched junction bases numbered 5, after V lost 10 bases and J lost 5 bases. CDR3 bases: TGTGCCACGACAGGGGGCTCGTATCAGCCCCAGCATTTT. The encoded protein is CATTGGSYQPQHF.

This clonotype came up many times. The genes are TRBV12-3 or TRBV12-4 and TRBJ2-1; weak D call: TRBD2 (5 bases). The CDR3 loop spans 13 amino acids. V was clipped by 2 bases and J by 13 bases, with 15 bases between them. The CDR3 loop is CASSLSSFTAQFF. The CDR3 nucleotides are TGTGCCAGCAGTTTATCTAGCTTCACTGCTCAGTTCTTC.

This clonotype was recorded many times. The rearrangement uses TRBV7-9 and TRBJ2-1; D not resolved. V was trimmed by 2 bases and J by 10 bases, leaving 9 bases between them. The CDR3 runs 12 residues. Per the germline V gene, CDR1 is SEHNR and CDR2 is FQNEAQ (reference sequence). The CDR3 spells CASSLIADEQFF. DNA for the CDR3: TGTGCCAGCAGCTTAATCGCAGACGAGCAGTTCTTC.

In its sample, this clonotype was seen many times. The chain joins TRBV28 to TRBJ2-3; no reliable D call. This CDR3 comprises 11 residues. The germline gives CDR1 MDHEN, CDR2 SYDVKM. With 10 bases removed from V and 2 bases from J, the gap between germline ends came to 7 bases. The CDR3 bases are TGTGCCACCACCTCCACAGATACGCAGTATTTT. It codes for CATTSTDTQYF.

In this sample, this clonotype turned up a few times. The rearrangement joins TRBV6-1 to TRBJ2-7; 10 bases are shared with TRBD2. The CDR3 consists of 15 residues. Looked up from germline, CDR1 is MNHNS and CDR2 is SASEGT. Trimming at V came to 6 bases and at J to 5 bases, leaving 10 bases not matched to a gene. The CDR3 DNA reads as TGTGCCAGCAGGCGCAAGCGGGAGGGCATCAACGAGCAGTACTTC. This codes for CASRRKREGINEQYF.

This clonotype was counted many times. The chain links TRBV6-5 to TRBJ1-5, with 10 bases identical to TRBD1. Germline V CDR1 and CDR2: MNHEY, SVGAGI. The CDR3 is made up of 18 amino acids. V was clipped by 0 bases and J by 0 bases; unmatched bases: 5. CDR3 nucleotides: TGTGCCAGCAGTTACTCTCGGACAGGGGGTTATAGCAATCAGCCCCAGCATTTT. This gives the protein CASSYSRTGGYSNQPQHF.

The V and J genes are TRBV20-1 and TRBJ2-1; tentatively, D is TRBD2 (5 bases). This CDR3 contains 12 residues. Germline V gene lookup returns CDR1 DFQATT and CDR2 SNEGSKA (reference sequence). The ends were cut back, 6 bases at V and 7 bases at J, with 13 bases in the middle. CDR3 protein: CSAPPPGNEQFF. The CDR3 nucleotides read TGCAGTGCCCCCCCCCCGGGGAATGAGCAGTTCTTC.

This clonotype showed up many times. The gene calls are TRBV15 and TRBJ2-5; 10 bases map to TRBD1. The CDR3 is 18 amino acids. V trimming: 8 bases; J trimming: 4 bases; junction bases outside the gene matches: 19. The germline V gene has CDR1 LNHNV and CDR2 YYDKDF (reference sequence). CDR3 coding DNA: TGTGCCACCTCTGAGGGGACAGGGGAAGTGGGGGACCGAGAGACCCAGTACTTC. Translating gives CATSEGTGEVGDRETQYF.

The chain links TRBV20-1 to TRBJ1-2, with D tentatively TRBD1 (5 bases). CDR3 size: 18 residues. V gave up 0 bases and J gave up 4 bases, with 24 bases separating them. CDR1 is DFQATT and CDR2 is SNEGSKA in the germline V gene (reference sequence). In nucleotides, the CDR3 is TGCAGTGCTAGAGACCCTAACCGACAGATGGAACCTTCCTATGGCTACACCTTC. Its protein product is CSARDPNRQMEPSYGYTF.

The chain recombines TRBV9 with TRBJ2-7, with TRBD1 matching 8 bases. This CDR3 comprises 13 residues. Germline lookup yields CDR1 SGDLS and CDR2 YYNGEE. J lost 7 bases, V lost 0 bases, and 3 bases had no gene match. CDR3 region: CASSVVTGEEQYF. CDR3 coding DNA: TGTGCCAGCAGCGTAGTGACAGGGGAAGAGCAGTACTTC. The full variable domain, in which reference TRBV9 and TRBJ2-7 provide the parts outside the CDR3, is DSGVTQTPKHLITATGQRVTLRCSPRSGDLSVYWYQQSLDQGLQFLIQYYNGEERAKGNILERFSAQQFPDLHSELNLSSLELGDSALYFCASSVVTGEEQYFGPGTRLTVT.

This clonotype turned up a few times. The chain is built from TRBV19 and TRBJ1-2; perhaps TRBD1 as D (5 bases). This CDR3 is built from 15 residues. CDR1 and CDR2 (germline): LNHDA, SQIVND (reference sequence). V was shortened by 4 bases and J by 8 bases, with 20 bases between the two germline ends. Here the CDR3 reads CASSKDSTNPEGYTF. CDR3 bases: TGTGCCAGTAGTAAAGACAGCACCAACCCGGAGGGCTACACCTTC.

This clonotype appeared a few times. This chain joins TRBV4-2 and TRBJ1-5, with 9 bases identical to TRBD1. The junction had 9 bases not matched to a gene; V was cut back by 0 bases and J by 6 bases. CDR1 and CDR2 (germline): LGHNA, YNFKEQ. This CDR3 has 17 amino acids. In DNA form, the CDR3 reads TGTGCCAGCAGCCAAGACGGTAGACAGGGGGTTTTTCAGCCCCAGCATTTT. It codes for CASSQDGRQGVFQPQHF.

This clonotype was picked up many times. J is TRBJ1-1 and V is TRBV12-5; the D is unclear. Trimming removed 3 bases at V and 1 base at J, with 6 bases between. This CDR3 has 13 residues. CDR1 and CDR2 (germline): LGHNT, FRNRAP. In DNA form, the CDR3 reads TGTGCTAGTGGTTTTGCGTGGAACACTGAAGCTTTCTTT. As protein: CASGFAWNTEAFF.

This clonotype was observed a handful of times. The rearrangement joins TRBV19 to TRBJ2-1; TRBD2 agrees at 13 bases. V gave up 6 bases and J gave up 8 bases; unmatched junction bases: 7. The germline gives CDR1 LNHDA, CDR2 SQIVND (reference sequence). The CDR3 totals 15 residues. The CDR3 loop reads CASRITSGRVDEQFF. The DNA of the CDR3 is TGTGCCAGTAGAATTACTAGCGGGAGGGTGGATGAGCAGTTCTTC. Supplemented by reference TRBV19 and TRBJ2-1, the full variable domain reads DGGITQSPKYLFRKEGQNVTLSCEQNLNHDAMYWYRQDPGQGLRLIYYSQIVNDFQKGDIAEGYSVSREKKESFPLTVTSAQKNPTAFYLCASRITSGRVDEQFFGPGTRLTVL.

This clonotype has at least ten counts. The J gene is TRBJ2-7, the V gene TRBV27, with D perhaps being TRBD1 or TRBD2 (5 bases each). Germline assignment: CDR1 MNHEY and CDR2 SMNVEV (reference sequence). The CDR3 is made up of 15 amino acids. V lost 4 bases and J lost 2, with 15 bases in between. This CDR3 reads CASSSSGVGAYEQYF. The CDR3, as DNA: TGTGCCAGCAGTTCCTCCGGGGTGGGGGCCTACGAGCAGTACTTC.

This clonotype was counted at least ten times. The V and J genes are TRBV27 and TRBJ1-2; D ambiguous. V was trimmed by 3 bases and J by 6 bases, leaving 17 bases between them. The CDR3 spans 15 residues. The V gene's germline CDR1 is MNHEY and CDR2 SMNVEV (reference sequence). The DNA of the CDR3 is TGTGCCAGCAGTTTTGGACGGTCAACCCCCCATGGCTACACCTTC. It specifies CASSFGRSTPHGYTF.

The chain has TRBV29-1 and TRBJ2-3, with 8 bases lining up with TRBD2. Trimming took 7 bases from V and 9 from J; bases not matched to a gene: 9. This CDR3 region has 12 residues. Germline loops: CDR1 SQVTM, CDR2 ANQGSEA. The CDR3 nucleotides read TGCAGCGGCAGAGCGGGAGTTGGCACGCAGTATTTT. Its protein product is CSGRAGVGTQYF.

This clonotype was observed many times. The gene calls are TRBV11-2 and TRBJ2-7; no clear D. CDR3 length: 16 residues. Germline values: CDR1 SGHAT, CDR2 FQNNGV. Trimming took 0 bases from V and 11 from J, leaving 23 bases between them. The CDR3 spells CASSLDNPSGRLREYF. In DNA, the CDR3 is TGTGCCAGCAGCTTAGATAACCCTTCGGGCCGATTACGAGAGTACTTC.

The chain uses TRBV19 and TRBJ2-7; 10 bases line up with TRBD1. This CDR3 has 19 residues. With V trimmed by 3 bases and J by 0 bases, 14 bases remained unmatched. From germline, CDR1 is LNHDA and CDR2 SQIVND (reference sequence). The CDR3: CASSIATGGRGRSSYEQYF. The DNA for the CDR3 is TGTGCCAGTAGTATTGCGACAGGGGGCCGCGGGAGGAGCTCCTACGAGCAGTACTTC.

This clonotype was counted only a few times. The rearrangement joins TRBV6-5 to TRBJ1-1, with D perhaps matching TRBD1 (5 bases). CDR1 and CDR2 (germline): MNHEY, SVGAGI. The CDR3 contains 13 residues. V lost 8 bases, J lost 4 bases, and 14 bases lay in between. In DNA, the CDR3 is TGTGCCAGCGCCCGCACGGGGCGCACTGAAGCTTTCTTT. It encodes CASARTGRTEAFF.

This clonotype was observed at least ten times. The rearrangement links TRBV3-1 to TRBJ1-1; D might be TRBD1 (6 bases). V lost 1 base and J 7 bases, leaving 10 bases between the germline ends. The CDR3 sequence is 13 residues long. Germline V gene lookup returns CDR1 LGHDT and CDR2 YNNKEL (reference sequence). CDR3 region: CASSQVQGFEAFF. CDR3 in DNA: TGTGCCAGCAGCCAAGTACAGGGTTTTGAAGCTTTCTTT.

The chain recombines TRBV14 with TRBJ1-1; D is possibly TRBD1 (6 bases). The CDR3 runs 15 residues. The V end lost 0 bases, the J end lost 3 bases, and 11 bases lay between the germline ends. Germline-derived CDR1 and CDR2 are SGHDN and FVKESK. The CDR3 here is CASSQDLGADTEAFF. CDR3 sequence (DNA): TGTGCCAGCAGCCAAGATCTGGGGGCTGACACTGAAGCTTTCTTT. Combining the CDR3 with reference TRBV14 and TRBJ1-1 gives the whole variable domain EAGVTQFPSHSVIEKGQTVTLRCDPISGHDNLYWYRRVMGKEIKFLLHFVKESKQDESGMPNNRFLAERTGGTYSTLKVQPAELEDSGVYFCASSQDLGADTEAFFGQGTRLTVV.